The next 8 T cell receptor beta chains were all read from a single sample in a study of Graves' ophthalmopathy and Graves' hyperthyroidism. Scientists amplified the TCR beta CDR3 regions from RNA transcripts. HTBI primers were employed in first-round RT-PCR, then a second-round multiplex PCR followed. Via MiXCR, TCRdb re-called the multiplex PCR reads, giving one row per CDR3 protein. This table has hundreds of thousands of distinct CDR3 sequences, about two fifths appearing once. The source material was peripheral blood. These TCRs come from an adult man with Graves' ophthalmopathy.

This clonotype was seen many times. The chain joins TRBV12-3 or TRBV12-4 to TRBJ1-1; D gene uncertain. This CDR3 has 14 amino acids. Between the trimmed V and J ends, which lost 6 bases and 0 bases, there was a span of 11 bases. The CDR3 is CASSLRTMNTEAFF. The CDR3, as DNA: TGTGCCAGCAGCCTCAGAACGATGAACACTGAAGCTTTCTTT.

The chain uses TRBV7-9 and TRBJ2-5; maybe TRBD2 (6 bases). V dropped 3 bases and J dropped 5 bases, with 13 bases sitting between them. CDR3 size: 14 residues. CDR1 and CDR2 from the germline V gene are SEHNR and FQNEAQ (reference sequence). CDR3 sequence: CASSFGAGRETQYF. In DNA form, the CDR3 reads TGTGCCAGCAGCTTCGGGGCGGGACGGGAGACCCAGTACTTC. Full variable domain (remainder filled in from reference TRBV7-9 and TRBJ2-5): DTGVSQNPRHKITKRGQNVTFRCDPISEHNRLYWYRQTLGQGPEFLTYFQNEAQLEKSRLLSDRFSAERPKGSFSTLEIQRTEQGDSAMYLCASSFGAGRETQYFGPGTRLLVL.

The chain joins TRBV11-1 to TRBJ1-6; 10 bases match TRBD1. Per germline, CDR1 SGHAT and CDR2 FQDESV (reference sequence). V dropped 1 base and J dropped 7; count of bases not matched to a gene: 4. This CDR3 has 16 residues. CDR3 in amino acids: CASSLGEDRGNSPLHF. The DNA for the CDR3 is TGTGCCAGCAGCTTAGGGGAGGACAGGGGGAATTCACCCCTCCACTTT.

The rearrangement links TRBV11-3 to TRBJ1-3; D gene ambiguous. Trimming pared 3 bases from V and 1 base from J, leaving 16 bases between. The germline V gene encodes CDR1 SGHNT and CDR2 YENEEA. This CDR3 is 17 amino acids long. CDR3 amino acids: CASSFQTTRPSGNTIYF. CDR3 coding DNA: TGTGCCAGCAGCTTCCAAACGACACGCCCGTCTGGAAACACCATATATTTT.

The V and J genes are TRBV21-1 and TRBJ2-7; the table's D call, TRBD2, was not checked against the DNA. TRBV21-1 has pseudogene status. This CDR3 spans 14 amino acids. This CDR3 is CASSTGQLAGEQYF. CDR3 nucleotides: TGTGCCAGCAGCACCGGGCAATTAGCGGGAGAGCAGTACTTC.

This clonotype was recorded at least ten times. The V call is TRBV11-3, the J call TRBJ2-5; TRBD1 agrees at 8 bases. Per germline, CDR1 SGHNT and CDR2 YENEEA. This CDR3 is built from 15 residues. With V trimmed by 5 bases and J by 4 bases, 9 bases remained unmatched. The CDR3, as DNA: TGTGCCAGCAGCATTGGACAGGGAGGCGGAGAGACCCAGTACTTC. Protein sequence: CASSIGQGGGETQYF.

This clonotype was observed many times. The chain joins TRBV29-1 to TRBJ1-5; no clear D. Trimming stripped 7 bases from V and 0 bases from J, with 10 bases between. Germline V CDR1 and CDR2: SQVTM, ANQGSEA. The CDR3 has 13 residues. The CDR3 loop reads CSAKTHSNQPQHF. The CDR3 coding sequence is TGCAGCGCGAAGACCCATAGCAATCAGCCCCAGCATTTT.

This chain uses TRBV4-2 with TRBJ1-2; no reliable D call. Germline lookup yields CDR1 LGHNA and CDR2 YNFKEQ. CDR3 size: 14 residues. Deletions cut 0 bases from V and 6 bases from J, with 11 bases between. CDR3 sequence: CASSQDRGRHGYTF. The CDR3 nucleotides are TGTGCCAGCAGCCAAGATCGCGGACGACATGGCTACACCTTC.